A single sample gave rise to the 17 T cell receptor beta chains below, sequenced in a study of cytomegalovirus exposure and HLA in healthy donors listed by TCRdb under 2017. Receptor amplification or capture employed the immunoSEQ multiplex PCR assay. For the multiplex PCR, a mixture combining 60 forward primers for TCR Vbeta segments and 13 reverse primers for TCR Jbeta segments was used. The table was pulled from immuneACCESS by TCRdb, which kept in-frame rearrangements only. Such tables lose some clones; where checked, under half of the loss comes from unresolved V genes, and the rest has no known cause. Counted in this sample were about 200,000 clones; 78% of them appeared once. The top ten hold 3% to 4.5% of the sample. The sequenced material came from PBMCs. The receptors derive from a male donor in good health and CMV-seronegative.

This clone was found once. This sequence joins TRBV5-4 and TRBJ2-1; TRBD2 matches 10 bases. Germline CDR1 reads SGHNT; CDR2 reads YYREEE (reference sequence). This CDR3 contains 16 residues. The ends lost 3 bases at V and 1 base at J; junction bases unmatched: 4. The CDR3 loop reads CASSSGAGGSYNEQFF. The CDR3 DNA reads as TGTGCCAGCAGCTCCGGAGCGGGAGGGTCCTACAATGAGCAGTTCTTC.

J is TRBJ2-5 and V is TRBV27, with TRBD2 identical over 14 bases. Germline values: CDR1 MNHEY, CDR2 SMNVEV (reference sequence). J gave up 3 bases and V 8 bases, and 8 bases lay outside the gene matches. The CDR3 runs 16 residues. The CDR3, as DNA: TGTGCCAGCTCGAACCCGGGACTAGCGGGAGAAGAGACCCAGTACTTC. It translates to CASSNPGLAGEETQYF.

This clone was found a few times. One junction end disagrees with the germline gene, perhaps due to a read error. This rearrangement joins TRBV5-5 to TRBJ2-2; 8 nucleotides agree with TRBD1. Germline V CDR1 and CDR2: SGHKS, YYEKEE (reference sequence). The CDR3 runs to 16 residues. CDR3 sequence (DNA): TGTGCCAGCAGCCAAGACAGGACAGGGAACCCCGGGGAGCTGTTTTTT. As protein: CASSQDRTGNPGELFF.

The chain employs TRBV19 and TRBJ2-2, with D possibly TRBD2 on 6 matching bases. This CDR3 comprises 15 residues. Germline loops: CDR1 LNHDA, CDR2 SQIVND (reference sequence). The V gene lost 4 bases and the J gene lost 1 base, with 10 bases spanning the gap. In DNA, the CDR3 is TGTGCCAGTAGTACCCGGGACTTGAACACCGGGGAGCTGTTTTTT. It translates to CASSTRDLNTGELFF.

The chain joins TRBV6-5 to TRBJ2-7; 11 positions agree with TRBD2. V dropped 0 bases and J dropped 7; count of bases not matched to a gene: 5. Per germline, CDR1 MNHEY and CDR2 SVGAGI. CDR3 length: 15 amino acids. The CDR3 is CASSYSTSGMGEQYF. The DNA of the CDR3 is TGTGCCAGCAGTTACTCGACTAGCGGGATGGGAGAGCAGTACTTC.

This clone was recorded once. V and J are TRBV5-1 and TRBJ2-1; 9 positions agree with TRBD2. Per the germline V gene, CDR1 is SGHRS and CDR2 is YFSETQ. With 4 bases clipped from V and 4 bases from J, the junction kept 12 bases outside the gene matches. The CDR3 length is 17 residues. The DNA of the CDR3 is TGCGCCAGCAGCAGATCCCTCTCAGCGGGGGGATACAATGAGCAGTTCTTC. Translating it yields CASSRSLSAGGYNEQFF.

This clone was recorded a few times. The CDR3 is CASSPRGLGEAFF. The CDR3 DNA sequence: TGTGCCAGCAGCCCCAGGGGGCTCGGTGAAGCTTTCTTT. The chain recombines TRBV7-7 with TRBJ1-1, with 8 bases aligning to TRBD1. Germline V CDR1 and CDR2: SSHAT, FNYEAQ (reference sequence). This CDR3 is built from 13 residues. V lost 5 bases and J lost 7; bases outside the gene matches: 6.

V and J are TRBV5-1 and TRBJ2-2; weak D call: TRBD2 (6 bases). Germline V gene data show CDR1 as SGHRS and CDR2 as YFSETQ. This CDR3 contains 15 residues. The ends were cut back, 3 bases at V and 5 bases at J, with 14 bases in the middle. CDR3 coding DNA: TGCGCCAGCAGCTGGGGGAGGCCGGGGACCGGGGAGCTGTTTTTT. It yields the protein CASSWGRPGTGELFF.

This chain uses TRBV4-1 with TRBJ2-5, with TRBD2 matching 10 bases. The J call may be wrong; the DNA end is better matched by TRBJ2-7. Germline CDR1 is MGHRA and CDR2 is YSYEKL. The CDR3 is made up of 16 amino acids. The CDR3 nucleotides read TGCGCCAGCAGCCAATCCCTAGCGGGAGCGATTTACGAGCAGTACTTC. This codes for CASSQSLAGAIYEQYF.

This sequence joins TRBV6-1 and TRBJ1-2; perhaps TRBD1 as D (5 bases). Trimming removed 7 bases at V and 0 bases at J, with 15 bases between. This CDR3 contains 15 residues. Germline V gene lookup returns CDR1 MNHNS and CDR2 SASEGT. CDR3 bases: TGTGCCAGCAATGACGCCCCGACAGCTAACTATGGCTACACCTTC. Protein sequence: CASNDAPTANYGYTF.

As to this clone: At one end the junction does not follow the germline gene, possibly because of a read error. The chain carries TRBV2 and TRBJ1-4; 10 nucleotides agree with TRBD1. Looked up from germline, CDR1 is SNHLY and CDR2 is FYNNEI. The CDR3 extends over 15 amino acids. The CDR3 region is CASREDRGRGEKLFF. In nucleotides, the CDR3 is TGTGCCAGCAGGGAAGACAGGGGGCGCGGAGAAAAACTGTTTTTT. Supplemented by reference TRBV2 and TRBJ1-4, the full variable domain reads EPEVTQTPSHQVTQMGQEVILRCVPISNHLYFYWYRQILGQKVEFLVSFYNNEISEKSEIFDDQFSVERPDGSNFTLKIRSTKLEDSAMYFCASREDRGRGEKLFFGSGTQLSVL.

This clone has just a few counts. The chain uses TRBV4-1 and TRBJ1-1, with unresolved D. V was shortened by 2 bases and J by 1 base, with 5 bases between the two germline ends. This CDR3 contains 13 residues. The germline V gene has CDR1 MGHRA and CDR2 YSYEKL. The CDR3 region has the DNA TGCGCCAGCAGCCAATCCAGGAACACTGAAGCTTTCTTT. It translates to CASSQSRNTEAFF.

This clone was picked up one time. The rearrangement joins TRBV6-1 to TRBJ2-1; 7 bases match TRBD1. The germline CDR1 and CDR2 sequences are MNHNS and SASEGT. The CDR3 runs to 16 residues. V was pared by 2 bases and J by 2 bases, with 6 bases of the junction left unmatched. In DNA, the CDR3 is TGTGCCAGCAGTGAATCAAGGCAGGGGGCCTACAATGAGCAGTTCTTC. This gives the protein CASSESRQGAYNEQFF.

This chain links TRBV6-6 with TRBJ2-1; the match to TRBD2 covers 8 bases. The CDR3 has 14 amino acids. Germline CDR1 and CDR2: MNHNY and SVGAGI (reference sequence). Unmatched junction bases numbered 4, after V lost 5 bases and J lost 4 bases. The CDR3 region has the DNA TGTGCCAGCAGTGCCGGGACTAGGTACAATGAGCAGTTCTTC. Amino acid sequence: CASSAGTRYNEQFF.

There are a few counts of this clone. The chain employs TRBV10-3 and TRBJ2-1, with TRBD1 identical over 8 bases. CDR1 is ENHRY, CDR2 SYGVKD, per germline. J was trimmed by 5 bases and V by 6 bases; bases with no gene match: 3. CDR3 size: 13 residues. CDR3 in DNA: TGTGCCATCAGCTGGACAGGGAACAATGAGCAGTTCTTC. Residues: CAISWTGNNEQFF.

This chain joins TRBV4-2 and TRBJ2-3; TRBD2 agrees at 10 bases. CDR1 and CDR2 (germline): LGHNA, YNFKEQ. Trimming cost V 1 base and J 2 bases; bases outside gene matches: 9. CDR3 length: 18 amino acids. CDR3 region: CASSQGTVAGGVTDTQYF. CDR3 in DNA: TGTGCCAGCAGCCAAGGGACTGTAGCGGGAGGAGTCACAGATACGCAGTATTTT.

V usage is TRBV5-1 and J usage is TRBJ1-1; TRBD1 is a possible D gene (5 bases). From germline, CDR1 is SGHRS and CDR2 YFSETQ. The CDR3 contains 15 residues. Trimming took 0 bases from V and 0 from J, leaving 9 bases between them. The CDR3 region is CASSLEGVLNTEAFF. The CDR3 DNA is TGCGCCAGCAGCTTGGAAGGGGTCCTGAACACTGAAGCTTTCTTT.